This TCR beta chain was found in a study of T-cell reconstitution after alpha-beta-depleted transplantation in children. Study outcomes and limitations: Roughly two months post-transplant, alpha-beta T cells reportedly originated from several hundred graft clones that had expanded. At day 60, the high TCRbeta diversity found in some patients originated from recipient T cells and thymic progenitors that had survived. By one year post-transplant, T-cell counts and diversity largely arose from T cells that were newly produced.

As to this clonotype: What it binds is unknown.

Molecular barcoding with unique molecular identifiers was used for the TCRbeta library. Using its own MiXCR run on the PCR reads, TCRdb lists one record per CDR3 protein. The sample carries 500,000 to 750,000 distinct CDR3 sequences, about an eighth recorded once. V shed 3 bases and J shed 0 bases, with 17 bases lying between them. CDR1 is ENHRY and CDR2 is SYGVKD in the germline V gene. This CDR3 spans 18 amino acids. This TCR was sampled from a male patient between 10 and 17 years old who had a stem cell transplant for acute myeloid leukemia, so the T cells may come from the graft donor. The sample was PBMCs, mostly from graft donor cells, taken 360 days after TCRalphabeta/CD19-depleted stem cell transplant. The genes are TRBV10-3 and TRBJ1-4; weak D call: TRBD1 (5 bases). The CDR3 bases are TGTGCCATCAGTGATCGGGACCTCCAGTTACCAACTAATGAAAAACTGTTTTTT. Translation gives CAISDRDLQLPTNEKLFF.